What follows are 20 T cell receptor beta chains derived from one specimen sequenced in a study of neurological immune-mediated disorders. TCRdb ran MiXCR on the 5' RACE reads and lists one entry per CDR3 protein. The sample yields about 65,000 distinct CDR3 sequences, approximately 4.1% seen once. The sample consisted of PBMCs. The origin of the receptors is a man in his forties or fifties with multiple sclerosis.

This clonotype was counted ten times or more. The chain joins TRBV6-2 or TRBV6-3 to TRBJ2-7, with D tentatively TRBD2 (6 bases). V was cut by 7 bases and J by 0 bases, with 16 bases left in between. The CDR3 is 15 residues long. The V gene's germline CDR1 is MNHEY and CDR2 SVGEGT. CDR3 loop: CASNPTGRSSYEQYV. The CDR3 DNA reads TGTGCCAGCAACCCCACGGGGAGGAGCTCCTACGAGCAGTACGTC.

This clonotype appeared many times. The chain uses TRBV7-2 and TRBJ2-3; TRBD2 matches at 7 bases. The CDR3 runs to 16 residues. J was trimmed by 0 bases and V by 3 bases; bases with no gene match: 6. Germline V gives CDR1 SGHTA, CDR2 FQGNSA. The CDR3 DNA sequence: TGTGCCAGCAGCTTGCGAGCGGGGTATAGCACAGATACGCAGTATTTT. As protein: CASSLRAGYSTDTQYF.

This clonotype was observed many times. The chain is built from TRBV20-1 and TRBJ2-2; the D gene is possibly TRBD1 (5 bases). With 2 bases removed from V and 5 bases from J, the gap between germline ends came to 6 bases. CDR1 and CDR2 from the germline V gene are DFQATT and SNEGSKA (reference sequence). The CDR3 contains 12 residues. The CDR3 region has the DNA TGCAGTGCTAGAAGGGGTACCGGGGAGCTGTTTTTT. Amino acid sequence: CSARRGTGELFF.

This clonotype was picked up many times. The CDR3 region is CASSPRQGENQPQHF. CDR3 bases: TGTGCCAGCTCACCTAGACAGGGGGAAAATCAGCCCCAGCATTTT. V and J are TRBV18 and TRBJ1-5, with 9 bases matching TRBD1. CDR3 length: 15 residues. Germline V lookup: CDR1 KGHSH, CDR2 LQKENI. V was pared by 3 bases and J by 4 bases, with 4 bases of the junction left unmatched.

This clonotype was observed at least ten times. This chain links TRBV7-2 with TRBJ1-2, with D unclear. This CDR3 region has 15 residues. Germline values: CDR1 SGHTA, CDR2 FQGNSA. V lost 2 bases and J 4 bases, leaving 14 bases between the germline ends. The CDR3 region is CASSLHGPGGYGYTF. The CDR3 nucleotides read TGTGCCAGCAGCTTACACGGGCCGGGAGGCTATGGCTACACCTTC. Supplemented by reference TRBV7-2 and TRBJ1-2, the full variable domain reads GAGVSQSPSNKVTEKGKDVELRCDPISGHTALYWYRQSLGQGLEFLIYFQGNSAPDKSGLPSDRFSAERTGGSVSTLTIQRTQQEDSAVYLCASSLHGPGGYGYTFGSGTRLTVV.

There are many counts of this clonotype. CDR3 bases: TGTGCCAGGACTTGCGGGGGGGAAGTTTATACGCAGTATTTT. Translated, it gives CARTCGGEVYTQYF. The J gene is TRBJ2-3, the V gene TRBV27; 9 bases agree with TRBD2. The junction had 11 bases not matched to a gene; V was cut back by 9 bases and J by 7 bases. The CDR3 is 14 amino acids. Germline V CDR1 and CDR2: MNHEY, SMNVEV (reference sequence).

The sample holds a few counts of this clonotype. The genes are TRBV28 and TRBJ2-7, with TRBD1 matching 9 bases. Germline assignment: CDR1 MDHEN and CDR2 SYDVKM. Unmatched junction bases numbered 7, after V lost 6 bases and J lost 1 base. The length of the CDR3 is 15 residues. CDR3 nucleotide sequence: TGTGCCAGCAGGCTTGGACAGGGGCATTCCTACGAGCAGTACGTC. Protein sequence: CASRLGQGHSYEQYV.

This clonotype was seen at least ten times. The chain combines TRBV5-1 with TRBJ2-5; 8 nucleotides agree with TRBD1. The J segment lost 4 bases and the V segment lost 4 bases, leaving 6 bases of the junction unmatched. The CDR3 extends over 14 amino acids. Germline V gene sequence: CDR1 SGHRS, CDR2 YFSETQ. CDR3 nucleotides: TGCGCCAGCAGCGTTAACACAGGGGGAGAGACCCAGTACTTC. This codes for CASSVNTGGETQYF.

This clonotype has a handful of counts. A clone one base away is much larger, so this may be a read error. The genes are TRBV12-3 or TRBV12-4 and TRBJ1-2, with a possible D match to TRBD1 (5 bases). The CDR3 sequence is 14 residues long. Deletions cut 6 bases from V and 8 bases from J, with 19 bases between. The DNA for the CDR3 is TGTGCCAGCAGGCCGGGAAAGGGGTATAGGGGCTACACCTTC. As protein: CASRPGKGYRGYTF.

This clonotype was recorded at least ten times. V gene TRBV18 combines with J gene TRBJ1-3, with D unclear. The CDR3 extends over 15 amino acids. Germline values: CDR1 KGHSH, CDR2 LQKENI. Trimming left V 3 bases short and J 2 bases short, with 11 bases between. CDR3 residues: CASSPQSGAGNTIYF. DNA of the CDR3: TGTGCCAGCTCACCCCAGTCTGGCGCTGGAAACACCATATATTTT.

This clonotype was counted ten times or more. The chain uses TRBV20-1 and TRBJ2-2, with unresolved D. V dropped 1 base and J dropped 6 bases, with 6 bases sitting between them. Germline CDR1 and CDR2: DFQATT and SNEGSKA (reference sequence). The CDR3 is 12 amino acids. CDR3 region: CSARANSGELFF. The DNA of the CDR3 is TGCAGTGCTAGAGCCAATTCCGGGGAGCTGTTTTTT.

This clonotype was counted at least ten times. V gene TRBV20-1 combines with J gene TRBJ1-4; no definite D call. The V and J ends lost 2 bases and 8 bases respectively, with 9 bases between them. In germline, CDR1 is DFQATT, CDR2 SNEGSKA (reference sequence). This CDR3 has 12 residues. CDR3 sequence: CSARPRGEKLFF. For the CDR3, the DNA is TGCAGTGCTAGACCCAGAGGGGAAAAACTGTTTTTT.

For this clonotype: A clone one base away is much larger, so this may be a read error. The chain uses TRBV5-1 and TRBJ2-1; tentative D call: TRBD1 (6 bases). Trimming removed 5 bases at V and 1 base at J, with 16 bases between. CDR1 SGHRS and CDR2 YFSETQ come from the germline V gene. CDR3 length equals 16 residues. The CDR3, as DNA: TGCGCCAGCAGATACAGGGAAGGGAATTCCTACAATGAGCAGTTCTTC. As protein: CASRYREGNSYNEQFF.

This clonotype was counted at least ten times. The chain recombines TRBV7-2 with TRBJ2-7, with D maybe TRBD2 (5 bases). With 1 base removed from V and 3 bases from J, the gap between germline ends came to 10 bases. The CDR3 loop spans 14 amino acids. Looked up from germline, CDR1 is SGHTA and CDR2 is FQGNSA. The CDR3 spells CASSLVTTGYEQYV. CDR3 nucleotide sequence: TGTGCCAGCAGCTTAGTGACTACGGGCTACGAGCAGTACGTC.

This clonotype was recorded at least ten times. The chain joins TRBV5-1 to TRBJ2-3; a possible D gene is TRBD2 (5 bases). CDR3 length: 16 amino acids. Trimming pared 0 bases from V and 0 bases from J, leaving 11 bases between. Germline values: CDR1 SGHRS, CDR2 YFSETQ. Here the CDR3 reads CASSLVRASSTDTQYF. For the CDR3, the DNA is TGCGCCAGCAGCTTGGTGCGGGCTTCTAGCACAGATACGCAGTATTTT.

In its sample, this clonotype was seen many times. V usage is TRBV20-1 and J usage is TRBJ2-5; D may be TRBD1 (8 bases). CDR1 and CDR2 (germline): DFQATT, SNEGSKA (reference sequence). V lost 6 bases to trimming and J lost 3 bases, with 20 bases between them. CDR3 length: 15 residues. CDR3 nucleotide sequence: TGCAGTGCCAGCCCCGTACAGGGGGGGAAAGAGACCCAGTACTTC. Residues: CSASPVQGGKETQYF.

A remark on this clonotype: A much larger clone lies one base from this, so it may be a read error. The CDR3 nucleotides read TGCAGTGCTAGAAAGGGAATTTACAATGAGCAGTTCTTC. Protein sequence: CSARKGIYNEQFF. The chain combines TRBV20-1 with TRBJ2-1; D gene unclear. This CDR3 is 13 amino acids long. CDR1 and CDR2 from the germline V gene are DFQATT and SNEGSKA (reference sequence). V dropped 2 bases and J dropped 4 bases, with 9 bases sitting between them.

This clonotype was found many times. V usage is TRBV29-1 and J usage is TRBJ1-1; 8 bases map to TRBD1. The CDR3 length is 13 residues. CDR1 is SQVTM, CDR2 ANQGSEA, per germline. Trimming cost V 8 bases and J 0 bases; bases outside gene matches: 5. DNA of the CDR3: TGCAGCACCAAGGACAGGGTGAACACTGAAGCTTTCTTT. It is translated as CSTKDRVNTEAFF.

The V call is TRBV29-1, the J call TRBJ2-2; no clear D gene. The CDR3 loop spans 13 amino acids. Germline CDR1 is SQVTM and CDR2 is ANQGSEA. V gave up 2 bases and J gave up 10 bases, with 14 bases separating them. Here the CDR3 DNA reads TGCAGCGTTGAAACTGCGAACACTGTGGAGCTGTTTTTT. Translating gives CSVETANTVELFF.

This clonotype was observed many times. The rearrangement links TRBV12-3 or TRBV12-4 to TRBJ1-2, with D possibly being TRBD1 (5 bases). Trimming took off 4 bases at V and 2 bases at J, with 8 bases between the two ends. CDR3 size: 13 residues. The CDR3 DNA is TGTGCCAGCAGTTCGCCAGGGAACTATGGCTACACCTTC. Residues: CASSSPGNYGYTF.